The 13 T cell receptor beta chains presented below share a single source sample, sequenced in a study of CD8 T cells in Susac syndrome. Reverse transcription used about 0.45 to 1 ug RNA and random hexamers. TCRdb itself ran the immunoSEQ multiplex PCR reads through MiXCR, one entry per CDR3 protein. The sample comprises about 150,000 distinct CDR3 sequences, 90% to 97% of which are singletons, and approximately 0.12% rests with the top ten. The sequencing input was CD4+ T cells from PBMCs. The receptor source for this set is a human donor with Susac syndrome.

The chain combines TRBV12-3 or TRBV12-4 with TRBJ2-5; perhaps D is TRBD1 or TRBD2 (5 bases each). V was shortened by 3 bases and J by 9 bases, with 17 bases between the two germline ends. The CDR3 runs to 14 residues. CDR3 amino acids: CASSFWDRTQAQYF. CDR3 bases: TGTGCCAGCAGTTTCTGGGACCGAACGCAAGCCCAGTACTTC.

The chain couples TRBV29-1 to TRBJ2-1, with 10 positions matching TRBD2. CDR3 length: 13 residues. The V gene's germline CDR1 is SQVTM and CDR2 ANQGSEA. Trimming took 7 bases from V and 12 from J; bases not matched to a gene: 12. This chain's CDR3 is CSAAGTSEGTQFF. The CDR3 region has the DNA TGCAGCGCAGCAGGGACTAGCGAAGGGACGCAGTTCTTC.

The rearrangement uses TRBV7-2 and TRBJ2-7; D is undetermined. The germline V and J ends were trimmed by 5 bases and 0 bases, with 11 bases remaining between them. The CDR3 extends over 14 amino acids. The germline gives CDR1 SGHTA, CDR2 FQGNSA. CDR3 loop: CASSPRVSSYEQYF. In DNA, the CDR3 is TGTGCCAGCAGCCCTCGAGTTTCCTCCTACGAGCAGTACTTC.

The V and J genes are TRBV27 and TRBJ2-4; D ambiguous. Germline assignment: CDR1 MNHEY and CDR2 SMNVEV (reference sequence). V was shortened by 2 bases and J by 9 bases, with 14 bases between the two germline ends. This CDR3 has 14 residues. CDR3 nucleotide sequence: TGTGCCAGCAGTTTAATCATGAGGAATAGCATTCAGTACTTC. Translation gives CASSLIMRNSIQYF.

CDR3: CATSPGGTSEAFF. CDR3 coding DNA: TGTGCCACATCCCCTGGCGGGACAAGTGAAGCTTTCTTT. The rearrangement links TRBV24-1 to TRBJ1-1, with D possibly matching TRBD1 (6 bases). CDR1 and CDR2 from the germline V gene are KGHDR and SFDVKD. CDR3 length: 13 amino acids. The germline V and J ends were trimmed by 10 bases and 7 bases, with 18 bases remaining between them.

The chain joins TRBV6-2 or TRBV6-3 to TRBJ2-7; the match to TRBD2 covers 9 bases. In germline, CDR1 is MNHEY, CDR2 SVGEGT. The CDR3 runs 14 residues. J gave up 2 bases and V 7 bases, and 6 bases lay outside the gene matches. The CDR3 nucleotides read TGTGCCAGCACACAGACTAGCGGTGCCTACGAGCAGTACTTC. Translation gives CASTQTSGAYEQYF.

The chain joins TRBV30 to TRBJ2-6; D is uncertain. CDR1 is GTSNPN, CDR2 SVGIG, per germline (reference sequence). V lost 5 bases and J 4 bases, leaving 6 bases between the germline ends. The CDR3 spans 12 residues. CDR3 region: CAWGGGANVLTF. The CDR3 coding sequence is TGTGCCTGGGGTGGGGGGGCCAACGTCCTGACTTTC.

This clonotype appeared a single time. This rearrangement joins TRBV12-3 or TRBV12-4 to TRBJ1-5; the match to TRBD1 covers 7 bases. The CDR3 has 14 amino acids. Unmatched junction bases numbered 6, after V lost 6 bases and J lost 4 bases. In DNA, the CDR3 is TGTGCCAGCAGCACACAGGGGTGGAATCAGCCCCAGCATTTT. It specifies CASSTQGWNQPQHF.

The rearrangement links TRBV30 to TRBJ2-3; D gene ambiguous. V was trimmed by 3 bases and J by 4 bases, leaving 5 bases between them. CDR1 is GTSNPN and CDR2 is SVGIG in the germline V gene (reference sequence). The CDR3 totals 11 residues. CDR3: CAWSSADTQYF. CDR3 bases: TGTGCCTGGAGCAGCGCAGATACGCAGTATTTT.

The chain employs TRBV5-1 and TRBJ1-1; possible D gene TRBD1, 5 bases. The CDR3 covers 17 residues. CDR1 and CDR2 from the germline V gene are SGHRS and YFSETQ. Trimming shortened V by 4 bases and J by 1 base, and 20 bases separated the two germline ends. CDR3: CASSPYYGRVENTEAFF. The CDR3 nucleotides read TGCGCCAGCAGCCCTTACTATGGCAGGGTTGAGAACACTGAAGCTTTCTTT.

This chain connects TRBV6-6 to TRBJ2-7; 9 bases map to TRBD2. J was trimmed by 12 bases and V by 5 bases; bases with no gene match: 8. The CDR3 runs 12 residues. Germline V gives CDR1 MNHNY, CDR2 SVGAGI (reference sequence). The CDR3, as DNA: TGTGCCAGCAGTCGGCCCGGGACTAGCCCGTACTTC. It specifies CASSRPGTSPYF.

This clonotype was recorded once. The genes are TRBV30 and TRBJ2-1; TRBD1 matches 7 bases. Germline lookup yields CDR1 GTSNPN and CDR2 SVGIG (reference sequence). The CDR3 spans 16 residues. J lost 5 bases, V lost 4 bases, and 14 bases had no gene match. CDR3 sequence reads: CAWTLIKGDRNNEQFF. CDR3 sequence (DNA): TGTGCCTGGACCCTCATTAAGGGGGACAGAAACAATGAGCAGTTCTTC.

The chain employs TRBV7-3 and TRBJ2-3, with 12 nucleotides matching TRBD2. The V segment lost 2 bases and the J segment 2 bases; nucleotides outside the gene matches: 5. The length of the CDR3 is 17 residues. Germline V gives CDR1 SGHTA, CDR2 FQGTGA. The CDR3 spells CASSLARLAGVTDTQYF. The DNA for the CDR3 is TGTGCCAGCAGCTTAGCCCGACTAGCGGGGGTCACAGATACGCAGTATTTT. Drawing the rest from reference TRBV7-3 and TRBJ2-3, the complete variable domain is GAGVSQTPSNKVTEKGKYVELRCDPISGHTALYWYRQSLGQGPEFLIYFQGTGAADDSGLPNDRFFAVRPEGSVSTLKIQRTERGDSAVYLCASSLARLAGVTDTQYFGPGTRLTVL.